This T cell receptor (beta chain) was found in a study of beta chain features in type 1 diabetes. Study results and caveats: At VDJ recombination sites, type 1 diabetes patients had fewer insertions and more deleted nucleotides. With patients and controls alike, PCR might favor shorter templates to an equal degree. Among all four CD4+ subsets, Type 1 diabetes patients had TCRB CDR3s that were moderately but significantly shorter.

Post-sort purity exceeded 98% for all sorted populations. Of the isolated RNA, all was reverse transcribed, and so the sequenced material was expressed TCRB transcripts. It was found that naive, central memory and regulatory T cell samples averaged approximately 3.5 million reads. Clones were read by immunoSEQ multiplex PCR, and TCRdb kept only the in-frame ones, dropping some. There are some 290,000 clones in the sample; approximately 24% occur only once, and more than 0.009% lies in the top ten. Details on this clone: No antigen is known for it.

CDR1 is MGHRA and CDR2 is YSYEKL in the germline V gene. This CDR3 spans 14 amino acids. Trimming removed 4 bases at V and 2 bases at J, with 12 bases between. The V gene is TRBV4-1, the J gene TRBJ2-7; possibly TRBD2 for D (5 bases). The sample taken for sequencing was naive CD4+ T cells from blood. The receptor's source is a woman aged 25-40 years with type 1 diabetes. This chain's CDR3 is CASSRGPLTYEQYF. In DNA, the CDR3 is TGCGCCAGCAGCCGCGGGCCTCTTACCTACGAGCAGTACTTC.